A selection of T cell receptor beta chains follows, all from one sample in a study of blood T cells in healthy people across ages. A single record per CDR3 protein comes from TCRdb applying MiXCR to the 5' RACE reads. The sample holds under 2 million distinct CDR3 sequences, about 35% seen once. The specimen was blood. The receptors come from a woman aged 25 to 39 in good health. CDR3s include the opening cysteine and the closing phenylalanine or tryptophan. Fields, in order: clone size, D gene, J gene, V gene, CDR3 protein, CDR3 DNA. D genes are given only for firm matches. Clone size is stated in some rows and not others, as once, few, many or a class when expanded.

>.|.|TRBJ1-2|TRBV3-1
CASSQAGPHAGYTF
TGTGCCAGCAGCCAAGCCGGCCCACACGCTGGCTACACCTTC
>.|.|TRBJ2-4|TRBV2
CASSLFKDIQYF
TGTGCCAGCAGTCTGTTCAAGGACATTCAGTACTTC
>.|TRBD1|TRBJ2-7|TRBV6-6
CASSYGGQGADEQYF
TGTGCCAGCAGTTACGGCGGCCAGGGGGCTGACGAGCAGTACTTC
>many|.|TRBJ2-3|TRBV7-9
CASSLKGTDTQYF
TGTGCCAGCAGCTTGAAGGGCACAGATACGCAGTATTTT
>.|.|TRBJ1-5|TRBV5-5
CASSKGRGSNQPQHF
TGTGCCAGCAGCAAGGGACGGGGTAGCAATCAGCCCCAGCATTTT
>few|TRBD1|TRBJ2-7|TRBV27
CASSFRQGGGYEQYF
TGTGCCAGCAGTTTCCGACAGGGGGGGGGCTACGAGCAGTACTTC
>few|.|TRBJ2-1|TRBV20-1
CSARYRSYNEQFF
TGCAGTGCTAGGTATCGCTCCTACAATGAGCAGTTCTTC
>many|TRBD2|TRBJ2-3|TRBV4-1
CASTALAGAPTDTQYF
TGCGCCAGCACCGCATTAGCGGGAGCTCCCACAGATACGCAGTATTTT
>.|TRBD2|TRBJ2-1|TRBV29-1
CSVGRDYSTNNEQFF
TGCAGCGTTGGGCGGGACTACTCGACGAACAATGAGCAGTTCTTC
>.|.|TRBJ2-7|TRBV20-1
CSARGRESRYYEQYF
TGCAGTGCTAGAGGAAGGGAGTCCCGTTACTACGAGCAGTACTTC
>many|.|TRBJ2-5|TRBV4-2
CASSQEDSQETQYF
TGTGCCAGCAGCCAAGAAGACAGCCAAGAGACCCAGTACTTC
>.|TRBD2|TRBJ2-5|TRBV24-1
CATSVSGRGEETQYF
TGTGCCACCAGTGTTAGCGGGAGAGGGGAAGAGACCCAGTACTTC
>.|TRBD2|TRBJ2-3|TRBV5-6
CASSLGFEAGGTDTQYF
TGTGCCAGCAGCTTGGGATTTGAAGCGGGAGGCACAGATACGCAGTATTTT
>.|.|TRBJ1-5|TRBV16
CASSLGQGAGVNQPQHF
TGTGCCAGCAGCCTTGGGCAAGGGGCGGGGGTCAATCAGCCCCAGCATTTT
>.|.|TRBJ1-6|TRBV20-1
CSASRGGGGNSPLHF
TGCAGTGCTAGTCGAGGGGGTGGAGGAAATTCACCCCTCCACTTT
>.|TRBD1|TRBJ1-2|TRBV20-1
CSARSGGHGYTF
TGCAGTGCTAGGTCAGGGGGGCATGGCTACACCTTC
>.|.|TRBJ1-2|TRBV4-1
CASSPPSNPYGCTF
TGCGCCAGCAGCCCACCGAGCAATCCCTATGGCTGCACCTTC
>few|.|TRBJ2-7|TRBV3-1
CASSQARPTVGGEQYF
TGTGCCAGCAGCCAAGCTAGGCCTACTGTCGGGGGCGAGCAGTACTTC
>.|TRBD2|TRBJ2-1|TRBV5-1
CASSSRSLAGGRNEQFF
TGCGCCAGCAGCTCCCGGAGTTTGGCGGGGGGGCGCAATGAGCAGTTCTTC
>few|.|TRBJ2-7|TRBV4-1
CASSQVHGGIPYEQYF
TGCGCCAGCAGCCAAGTGCATGGTGGGATTCCCTACGAGCAGTACTTC
>few|.|TRBJ2-3|TRBV20-1
CSAVLRGTDTQYF
TGCAGTGCCGTTTTACGGGGCACAGATACGCAGTATTTT
>.|.|TRBJ1-1|TRBV19
CASSWGVEAFF
TGTGCCAGTAGCTGGGGAGTTGAAGCTTTCTTT
>.|.|TRBJ1-2|TRBV4-1
CASSQPGQRNYGYTF
TGCGCCAGCAGCCAACCCGGACAGCGTAACTATGGCTACACCTTC
>many|TRBD2|TRBJ2-3|TRBV5-1
CASSPGLAGGDTQYF
TGTGCCAGCAGCCCGGGACTAGCGGGAGGGGATACGCAGTATTTT
>.|TRBD1|TRBJ2-1|TRBV6-1
CASSLDRGNLNEQFF
TGTGCCAGCAGTTTAGACAGGGGAAACCTAAATGAGCAGTTCTTC
>few|TRBD1|TRBJ2-5|TRBV3-1
CASSPIGTGELETQYF
TGTGCCAGCAGCCCAATAGGGACAGGGGAGTTGGAGACCCAGTACTTC
>.|.|TRBJ1-4|TRBV4-1
CTSRRTTGMIEKLFF
TGCACCAGCAGAAGGACCACAGGGATGATCGAAAAACTGTTTTTT
>.|TRBD1|TRBJ1-6|TRBV4-1
CASSPWTGENSPLHF
TGCGCCAGCAGCCCCTGGACAGGGGAGAATTCACCCCTCCACTTT
>.|TRBD1|TRBJ2-1|TRBV5-1
CASRQGRGPGSYNEQFF
TGCGCCAGCCGACAGGGCAGAGGACCCGGCTCCTACAATGAGCAGTTCTTC
>few|TRBD1|TRBJ1-5|TRBV5-5
CASSFHDRGINQPQHF
TGTGCCAGCAGCTTCCATGACAGGGGGATCAATCAGCCCCAGCATTTT
>.|TRBD1|TRBJ2-7|TRBV28
CASSPPGQRTYEQDF
TGTGCCAGCAGCCCTCCGGGACAGCGAACCTACGAGCAGGACTTC
>.|.|TRBJ2-7|TRBV3-1
CASSQERVRSYNEQYF
TGTGCCAGCAGCCAGGAGCGGGTCCGCTCCTACAATGAGCAGTACTTC